Described below is a single T cell receptor (beta chain) sequence and its context. What it binds is unknown. These data are taken from a study of cytomegalovirus exposure and HLA in healthy donors. The PCR contained 60 Vbeta and 13 Jbeta primers. TCRdb's table, derived via immunoSEQ multiplex PCR, lists solely in-frame clones and lacks some. The sample includes about 200,000 clones, around 77% of them seen just once. This CDR3 spans 13 amino acids. J lost 1 base, V lost 5 bases, and 2 bases had no gene match. The germline V gene encodes CDR1 KGHSH and CDR2 LQKENI. Study-level findings and limits: TRBV6-2, TRBV6-3 and some other V segments were excluded as indistinguishable. It was taken for granted in presence/absence analyses that sequencing depth across donors was roughly uniform.

Sequenced: PBMCs. The receptor comes from a young man in good health and CMV-seronegative. V is TRBV18 and J is TRBJ2-7; 7 bases map to TRBD2. CDR3 sequence reads: CASSAGASYEQYF. CDR3 nucleotide sequence: TGTGCCAGCTCAGCGGGAGCGTCCTACGAGCAGTACTTC.